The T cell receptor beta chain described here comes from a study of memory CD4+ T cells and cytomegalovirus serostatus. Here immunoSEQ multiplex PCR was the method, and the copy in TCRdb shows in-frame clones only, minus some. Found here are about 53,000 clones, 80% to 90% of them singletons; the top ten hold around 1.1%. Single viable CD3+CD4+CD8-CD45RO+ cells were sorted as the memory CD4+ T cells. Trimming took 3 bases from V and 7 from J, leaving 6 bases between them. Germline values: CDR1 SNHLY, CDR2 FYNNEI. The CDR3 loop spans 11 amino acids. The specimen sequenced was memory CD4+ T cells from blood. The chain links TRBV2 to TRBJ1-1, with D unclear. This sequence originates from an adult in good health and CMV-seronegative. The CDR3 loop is CASSESYEAFF. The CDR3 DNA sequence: TGTGCCAGCAGTGAGTCGTATGAAGCTTTCTTT.